This record covers a single T cell receptor (beta chain). Its antigen remains unidentified. These data originate in a study of cytomegalovirus exposure and HLA in healthy donors. Background on the study: The 130 or so validation repertoires and the roughly 670 first-cohort repertoires shared a platform, a later analysis reported.

The table came from immunoSEQ multiplex PCR; TCRdb's copy has only in-frame clones and leaves some out. This sample carries about 250,000 clones, roughly 90% of them seen once, and the ten largest clones take around 12%. The CDR3 consists of 15 residues. Germline V gives CDR1 MNHEY, CDR2 SMNVEV (reference sequence). The junction had 11 bases not matched to a gene; V was cut back by 5 bases and J by 6 bases. Notes on the study in general: Whilst most TCR sequences proved rare, a subset of public TCRs occurred across many donors.

Material for sequencing was PBMCs. This chain joins TRBV27 and TRBJ2-7; 9 nucleotides agree with TRBD1. This sequence was found in a man between 18 and 29 years old in good health and CMV-seropositive. Here the CDR3 reads CASSEWDRVGGEQYF. CDR3 DNA sequence: TGTGCCAGCAGTGAGTGGGACAGGGTGGGTGGCGAGCAGTACTTC.